These 27 T cell receptor beta chains were sequenced from one sample in a study of regulatory T cells in long-lasting Graves disease. Time point in this sample: newly diagnosed GD, antithyroid drugs for less than 3 months. Following extraction of RNA from PBMCs, that RNA was used to make the TCR library. Construction of the TCR beta libraries employed iRepertoire HTBI primers in conjunction with Arm-PCR of CDR3 regions. Each CDR3 protein is one row after TCRdb ran MiXCR on the multiplex PCR reads. The sample includes under 450,000 distinct CDR3 sequences, 10% to 15% of them seen just once. These data are also associated with another study on T cells in Graves' hyperthyroidism and ophthalmopathy.

This material consisted of peripheral blood mononuclear cells (PBMCs), taken at new diagnosis, from a patient treated with antithyroid drugs. These TCRs come from a woman aged 18 to 35 with Graves disease.

This clonotype was counted a single time. V gene TRBV20-1 combines with J gene TRBJ1-1, with D perhaps matching TRBD1 (5 bases). The germline gives CDR1 DFQATT, CDR2 SNEGSKA (reference sequence). The CDR3 consists of 14 residues. V shed 1 base and J shed 0 bases, with 9 bases lying between them. The CDR3 nucleotides are TGCAGTGCTAGAGGGGGGGACGTGAACACTGAAGCTTTCTTT. It yields the protein CSARGGDVNTEAFF.

There are many counts of this clonotype. The chain combines TRBV5-1 with TRBJ2-4; TRBD2 is a possible D gene (6 bases). The CDR3 has 15 amino acids. Germline V CDR1 and CDR2: SGHRS, YFSETQ. The V end lost 5 bases, the J end lost 4 bases, and 16 bases lay between the germline ends. This chain's CDR3 is CASSSGTKLKNIQYF. Here the CDR3 DNA reads TGCGCCAGCAGTAGCGGAACCAAGTTAAAAAACATTCAGTACTTC.

This clonotype has more than one count but fewer than ten. V is TRBV29-1 and J is TRBJ1-4; D is perhaps TRBD1 (5 bases). The CDR3 length is 13 residues. The germline V and J ends were trimmed by 7 bases and 5 bases, with 14 bases remaining between them. Germline lookup yields CDR1 SQVTM and CDR2 ANQGSEA. CDR3 DNA: TGCAGCGCGAAGGGACCCACAAATGAAAAACTGTTTTTT. It yields the protein CSAKGPTNEKLFF.

This clonotype has only one observation. This chain joins TRBV7-2 and TRBJ1-3; no firm D call. Germline V gene data show CDR1 as SGHTA and CDR2 as FQGNSA. V lost 3 bases and J 1 base, leaving 4 bases between the germline ends. This CDR3 is 13 amino acids long. CDR3 loop: CASSFESGNTIYF. The CDR3 nucleotides are TGTGCCAGCAGCTTTGAATCTGGAAACACCATATATTTT.

This clonotype was counted only a few times. The chain employs TRBV9 and TRBJ1-3; D perhaps matches TRBD1 (5 bases). CDR3 length: 15 residues. CDR1 and CDR2 from the germline V gene are SGDLS and YYNGEE. Trimming cost V 0 bases and J 4 bases, with 11 bases left between them. CDR3 nucleotide sequence: TGTGCCAGCAGCGTAGAGGGGAAAACAGGAAACACCATATATTTT. Translation: CASSVEGKTGNTIYF.

This clonotype was recorded many times. The chain links TRBV7-2 to TRBJ1-4; D not resolved. V lost 5 bases and J 2 bases, leaving 6 bases between the germline ends. Germline lookup yields CDR1 SGHTA and CDR2 FQGNSA. CDR3 length: 13 amino acids. The CDR3 loop reads CASSRATNEKLFF. The CDR3 region has the DNA TGTGCCAGCAGCCGAGCCACTAATGAAAAACTGTTTTTT.

For the CDR3, the DNA is TGTGCCAGCAGCGCGGGACCGATTCGGGGCGGGAGCTCCTACGAGCAGTACTTC. Translated: CASSAGPIRGGSSYEQYF. The chain combines TRBV9 with TRBJ2-7, with 7 bases aligning to TRBD2. The CDR3 has 18 residues. V lost 3 bases and J lost 0; bases outside the gene matches: 15. Germline assignment: CDR1 SGDLS and CDR2 YYNGEE. Using reference TRBV9 and TRBJ2-7 for the parts outside the CDR3, the full variable domain is DSGVTQTPKHLITATGQRVTLRCSPRSGDLSVYWYQQSLDQGLQFLIQYYNGEERAKGNILERFSAQQFPDLHSELNLSSLELGDSALYFCASSAGPIRGGSSYEQYFGPGTRLTVT.

This clonotype was counted only a few times. This chain connects TRBV7-2 to TRBJ2-7, with D perhaps TRBD1 (5 bases). The V end was cut by 3 bases, the J end by 1 base, with 13 bases between. Germline lookup yields CDR1 SGHTA and CDR2 FQGNSA. This CDR3 comprises 15 residues. The CDR3 loop is CASSFLRGPSYEQYF. DNA for the CDR3: TGTGCCAGCAGCTTTCTTAGGGGCCCATCCTACGAGCAGTACTTC.

This clonotype was counted ten times or more. V and J are TRBV7-8 and TRBJ1-5; D is uncertain. Germline CDR1 and CDR2: SGHVS and FQNEAQ. V was trimmed by 4 bases and J by 7 bases, leaving 11 bases between them. This CDR3 is 13 amino acids long. The CDR3 coding sequence is TGTGCCAGCAGCTACCTGGGGAGACAGCCCCAGCATTTT. Translated, it gives CASSYLGRQPQHF.

This clonotype was recorded many times. The CDR3 coding sequence is TGTGCCAGCAGTTATATAGGCAGATACTACGAGCAGTACTTC. This sequence encodes CASSYIGRYYEQYF. V and J are TRBV6-2 or TRBV6-3 and TRBJ2-7; no clear D. The CDR3 extends over 14 amino acids. V lost 3 bases to trimming and J lost 3 bases, with 12 bases between them. Germline V CDR1 and CDR2: MNHEY, SVGEGT.

To note about this clonotype: Since a much larger clone is just one base distant, this may be a read error. The CDR3 nucleotides are TGCAGTGCTAGGTCCGGACTAGCGGGGGCCACAGATACGCAGTATTTT. It is translated as CSARSGLAGATDTQYF. The chain recombines TRBV20-1 with TRBJ2-3; 13 bases are shared with TRBD2. The V and J ends lost 3 bases and 2 bases, in that order; junction bases with no gene match: 5. The CDR3 consists of 16 residues. Germline CDR1 is DFQATT and CDR2 is SNEGSKA (reference sequence).

Only a few counts were recorded for this clonotype. This chain joins TRBV25-1 and TRBJ1-4; TRBD1 matches at 7 bases. The CDR3 totals 12 residues. CDR1 and CDR2 from the germline V gene are MGHDK and SYGVNS. With 7 bases clipped from V and 8 bases from J, the junction kept 4 bases outside the gene matches. This CDR3 reads CASTRGREKLFF. The CDR3 DNA reads as TGTGCCAGCACCAGGGGGAGAGAAAAACTGTTTTTT.

This clonotype was seen a handful of times. The CDR3 protein is CASSQDPGSGTEAFF. DNA for the CDR3: TGCGCCAGCAGCCAAGATCCGGGGTCGGGCACTGAAGCTTTCTTT. The chain has TRBV4-3 and TRBJ1-1, with unresolved D. V was trimmed by 0 bases and J by 4 bases, leaving 12 bases between them. The germline V gene encodes CDR1 LGHNA and CDR2 YSLEER. This CDR3 spans 15 amino acids.

CDR3 amino acids: CATSPKTGRGTEAFF. The CDR3 DNA sequence: TGTGCCACCAGCCCAAAGACAGGGAGAGGGACTGAAGCTTTCTTT. The J gene is TRBJ1-1, the V gene TRBV15; 7 nucleotides agree with TRBD1. Germline V gene lookup returns CDR1 LNHNV and CDR2 YYDKDF (reference sequence). There are 15 residues in the CDR3. V shed 5 bases, J shed 5 bases, and the junction held 11 bases outside the gene matches. Full variable domain (rest looked up from reference TRBV15 and TRBJ1-1): DAMVIQNPRYQVTQFGKPVTLSCSQTLNHNVMYWYQQKSSQAPKLLFHYYDKDFNNEADTPDNFQSRRPNTSFCFLDIRSPGLGDTAMYLCATSPKTGRGTEAFFGQGTRLTVV.

This clonotype was detected a few times. The chain combines TRBV3-1 with TRBJ1-2, with D perhaps matching TRBD1 (5 bases). Trimming pared 1 base from V and 6 bases from J, leaving 6 bases between. Germline CDR1 is LGHDT and CDR2 is YNNKEL (reference sequence). The CDR3 is made up of 12 amino acids. The CDR3 DNA reads TGTGCCAGCAGCCAAGGAGGGGATGGCTACACCTTC. This codes for CASSQGGDGYTF.

This clonotype appeared many times. The chain joins TRBV4-1 to TRBJ2-7; 7 bases align to TRBD2. V lost 1 base to trimming and J lost 3 bases; unmatched junction nucleotides: 6. CDR1 is MGHRA, CDR2 YSYEKL, per germline. The CDR3 extends over 15 amino acids. CDR3 sequence: CASSQAGGQIYEQYF. The CDR3 region has the DNA TGCGCCAGCAGCCAAGCGGGAGGACAAATCTACGAGCAGTACTTC.

This clonotype turned up a few times. This chain connects TRBV19 to TRBJ2-7, with a possible D match to TRBD2 (5 bases). Trimming pared 3 bases from V and 2 bases from J, leaving 11 bases between. Germline CDR1 and CDR2: LNHDA and SQIVND (reference sequence). This CDR3 region has 14 residues. The CDR3 bases are TGTGCCAGTAGTATTGTCGGCGGGCCCTACGAGCAGTACTTC. Translated, it gives CASSIVGGPYEQYF.

The rearrangement links TRBV10-3 to TRBJ2-5; no reliable D call. The V end lost 5 bases, the J end lost 1 base, and 8 bases lay between the germline ends. Looked up from germline, CDR1 is ENHRY and CDR2 is SYGVKD. This CDR3 is built from 13 residues. The CDR3 is CAISRTAQETQYF. The CDR3 DNA reads as TGTGCCATCAGTAGAACAGCCCAAGAGACCCAGTACTTC.

This clonotype was recorded a few times. The junction differs from germline at one of its ends, possibly a read error. The chain has TRBV7-9 and TRBJ2-1; 9 bases fit TRBD2. The length of the CDR3 is 17 residues. Germline CDR1 SEHNR, CDR2 FQNEAQ (reference sequence). CDR3 loop: CASSLAFLSGSADEQFF. The DNA for the CDR3 is TGTGCCAGCAGCCTAGCGTTCCTTAGCGGGAGTGCAGATGAGCAGTTCTTC.

This clonotype was seen many times. The rearrangement links TRBV6-1 to TRBJ2-1; D perhaps matches TRBD1 (5 bases). Trimming took off 5 bases at V and 4 bases at J, with 12 bases between the two ends. Germline V lookup: CDR1 MNHNS, CDR2 SASEGT. The CDR3 is 14 amino acids. CDR3 nucleotide sequence: TGTGCCAGCAGTCAGCTCAGGACATACAATGAGCAGTTCTTC. It specifies CASSQLRTYNEQFF.

This clonotype has just a few counts. The V and J genes are TRBV6-5 and TRBJ2-1; unclear D gene. Between the trimmed V and J ends, which lost 4 bases and 11 bases, there was a span of 15 bases. The CDR3 covers 13 residues. Germline V lookup: CDR1 MNHEY, CDR2 SVGAGI. The CDR3 coding sequence is TGTGCCAGCAGTTGGGCTGGCGATGATCAGCAGTTCTTC. Translating it yields CASSWAGDDQQFF.

In this sample, this clonotype turned up a few times. The CDR3 spells CASSLPEREQFF. For the CDR3, the DNA is TGCGCCAGCAGCTTGCCAGAGCGTGAGCAGTTCTTC. The J gene is TRBJ2-1, the V gene TRBV5-1; D is undetermined. Per germline, CDR1 SGHRS and CDR2 YFSETQ. The CDR3 extends over 12 amino acids. The V end was cut by 1 base, the J end by 9 bases, with 8 bases between. The entire variable domain, with the rest obtained from reference TRBV5-1 and TRBJ2-1, is as follows: KAGVTQTPRYLIKTRGQQVTLSCSPISGHRSVSWYQQTPGQGLQFLFEYFSETQRNKGNFPGRFSGRQFSNSRSEMNVSTLELGDSALYLCASSLPEREQFFGPGTRLTVL.

Many counts were recorded for this clonotype. V and J are TRBV20-1 and TRBJ1-1; D ambiguous. V lost 0 bases and J lost 10, with 9 bases in between. CDR3 length: 11 amino acids. The germline V gene has CDR1 DFQATT and CDR2 SNEGSKA (reference sequence). The DNA for the CDR3 is TGCAGTGCTAGAGATCGAGACATAGCTTTCTTT. This encodes CSARDRDIAFF.

In this sample, this clonotype turned up many times. The chain links TRBV12-3 or TRBV12-4 to TRBJ1-1, with 7 bases matching TRBD1. Trimming cost V 7 bases and J 4 bases; bases outside gene matches: 9. The CDR3 runs to 14 residues. CDR3 region: CASTEGTAPTEAFF. DNA of the CDR3: TGTGCCAGCACCGAAGGGACAGCCCCCACTGAAGCTTTCTTT.

This clonotype has at least ten counts. V gene TRBV11-2 combines with J gene TRBJ1-1; D unresolved. Trimming removed 4 bases at V and 5 bases at J, with 11 bases between. This CDR3 has 13 residues. The germline gives CDR1 SGHAT, CDR2 FQNNGV. The CDR3 nucleotides are TGTGCCAGCAGCTCCGAACCGGGGACTGAAGCTTTCTTT. It codes for CASSSEPGTEAFF.

This clonotype was seen repeatedly, ten times or more. V usage is TRBV7-2 and J usage is TRBJ1-5; D remains unclear. Germline V gene lookup returns CDR1 SGHTA and CDR2 FQGNSA. Trimming cost V 3 bases and J 3 bases, with 6 bases left between them. This CDR3 is 13 amino acids long. The CDR3 here is CASSFGHNQPQHF. The DNA of the CDR3 is TGTGCCAGCAGCTTCGGTCACAATCAGCCCCAGCATTTT.

Comments on this clonotype: A much larger clonotype is one base distant, so this may be a read error. V is TRBV28 and J is TRBJ2-7; D gene uncertain. CDR1 is MDHEN, CDR2 SYDVKM, per germline. CDR3 length: 18 amino acids. The V and J ends lost 5 bases and 0 bases respectively, with 23 bases between them. The CDR3 sequence is CASSPWSCNREHSYEQYF. The DNA of the CDR3 is TGTGCCAGCAGTCCCTGGTCGTGTAACAGAGAGCACTCCTACGAGCAGTACTTC. The entire variable domain, with the rest obtained from reference TRBV28 and TRBJ2-7, is as follows: DVKVTQSSRYLVKRTGEKVFLECVQDMDHENMFWYRQDPGLGLRLIYFSYDVKMKEKGDIPEGYSVSREKKERFSLILESASTNQTSMYLCASSPWSCNREHSYEQYFGPGTRLTVT.